One T cell receptor beta chain is described in this entry. The record originates from a study of blood T cell repertoires in COVID-19. The overall study: Acute and convalescent COVID-19 samples came from the United States, Italy and Spain. The analysed material was cDNA or gDNA that came from T cells, B-cell-depleted T cells, or PBMCs.

Those enrolled in Seattle joined during active infection and were followed longitudinally afterward. Methods used by the authors: Researchers report that nucleated cell counts were estimated from reference gene primer amplification. The protocol was immunoSEQ multiplex PCR, while the TCRdb copy is restricted to in-frame clones and leaves out a portion. That table supplies the V and J calls and clone size; D and trimming were determined from the DNA. The table has roughly 120,000 clones, 90% seen once. The CDR3 has 16 residues. Germline V lookup: CDR1 SGHAT, CDR2 FQNNGV. The V end was cut by 1 base, the J end by 7 bases, with 19 bases between.

Sequenced: peripheral blood. The gene calls are TRBV11-2 and TRBJ1-2; maybe TRBD1 (6 bases). The receptor was isolated from a man between 60 and 75 years old with COVID-19, enrolled during active disease. The CDR3 nucleotides are TGTGCCAGCAGCTTAGGTCCGGACTTCGTAGGGGGTGGCTACACCTTC. It translates to CASSLGPDFVGGGYTF.